A selection of T cell receptor beta chains follows, all from one sample in a study of T cell changes during pregnancy in multiple sclerosis. Here immunoSEQ multiplex PCR was the method, and the copy in TCRdb shows in-frame clones only, minus some. The sample shows about 69,000 clones, about 91% of them seen only once. The specimen comprised CD4+ T cells from peripheral blood mononuclear cells, sampled in the third trimester of pregnancy. All receptors come from a female donor in good health, enrolled as a control in a pregnancy study. Each CDR3 is given without its conserved first and last residue. Each record gives: V gene, CDR3 protein.

V gene: TRBV19; CDR3 protein: ASTPTGIGYTIY
V gene: TRBV18; CDR3 protein: ASSPLGGSQETQY
V gene: TRBV5-4; CDR3 protein: ASSRTGQSTNEKLF
V gene: TRBV29-1; CDR3 protein: SVVGWTSGAGTDTQY
V gene: TRBV1; CDR3 protein: TSSHDRGAEEAF
V gene: TRBV6-1; CDR3 protein: ASSEETGTGYT
V gene: TRBV5-6; CDR3 protein: ASSLGQGSYEQY
V gene: TRBV11-2; CDR3 protein: ASSSRTIRGAF
V gene: TRBV12-2; CDR3 protein: ASRRAQRGGSSYEQY
V gene: TRBV2; CDR3 protein: ASMRRDPTYEQY
V gene: TRBV19; CDR3 protein: ASSITGYGYT
V gene: TRBV30; CDR3 protein: AWSLLTGSNTEAF
V gene: TRBV18; CDR3 protein: ASSPRRQGLNTEAF
V gene: TRBV6-1; CDR3 protein: ASLIRAGYNEQF
V gene: TRBV18; CDR3 protein: ASSPQFGGDLDYGYT
V gene: TRBV11-3; CDR3 protein: ASSLVGPNYGYT
V gene: TRBV27; CDR3 protein: ASSLFSVQGGTNEKLF
V gene: TRBV7-7; CDR3 protein: ASSRGQGAHEQF
V gene: TRBV5-1; CDR3 protein: ASSPGGSSGNTIY
V gene: TRBV6-1; CDR3 protein: ASSASGGYNEQF
V gene: TRBV30; CDR3 protein: AWSPTERAYGYT
V gene: TRBV7-2; CDR3 protein: ASSLISSGIDTQY
V gene: TRBV15; CDR3 protein: ATSLRLAGGLNEQF
V gene: TRBV7-2; CDR3 protein: ASSSLTENQPQH
V gene: TRBV29-1; CDR3 protein: SAGTVSQETQY
V gene: TRBV11-3; CDR3 protein: ASSLSDNEQY
V gene: TRBV11-3; CDR3 protein: ASSPDSSNTEAF
V gene: TRBV7-8; CDR3 protein: ASSLHRAGEQY